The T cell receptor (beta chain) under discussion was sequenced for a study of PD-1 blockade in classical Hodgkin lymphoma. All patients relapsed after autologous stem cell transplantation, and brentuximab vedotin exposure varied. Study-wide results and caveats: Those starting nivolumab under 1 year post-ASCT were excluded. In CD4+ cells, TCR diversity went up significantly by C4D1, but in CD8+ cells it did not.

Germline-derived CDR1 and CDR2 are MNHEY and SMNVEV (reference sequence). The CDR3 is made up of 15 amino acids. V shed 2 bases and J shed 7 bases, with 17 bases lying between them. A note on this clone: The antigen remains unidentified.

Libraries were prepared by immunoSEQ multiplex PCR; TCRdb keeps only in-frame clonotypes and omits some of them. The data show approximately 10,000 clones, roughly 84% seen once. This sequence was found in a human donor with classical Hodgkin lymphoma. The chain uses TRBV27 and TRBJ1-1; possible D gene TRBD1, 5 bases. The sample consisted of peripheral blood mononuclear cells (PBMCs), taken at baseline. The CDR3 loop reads CASSLSIFTGSEAFF. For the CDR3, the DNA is TGTGCCAGCAGTTTAAGCATCTTCACAGGTAGTGAAGCTTTCTTT.